These 13 T cell receptor beta chains came from one sample sequenced in a study of cytomegalovirus exposure and HLA in healthy donors. The study ran its PCR with 60 Vbeta and 13 Jbeta primers. Sequencing used immunoSEQ multiplex PCR; TCRdb keeps in-frame clones, though not all of them. The table records about 120,000 clones, around 78% of them present only once. Sequencing used PBMCs. The origin of the receptors is a woman between 40 and 55 years old in good health and CMV-seronegative.

This chain connects TRBV28 to TRBJ1-2; tentatively, D is TRBD1 (6 bases). The CDR3 totals 15 residues. Germline CDR1 reads MDHEN; CDR2 reads SYDVKM. V lost 6 bases and J 2 bases, leaving 16 bases between the germline ends. The CDR3 DNA reads TGTGCCAGCAGCTCTGGAGGGGGGGGGAACTATGGCTACACCTTC. This sequence encodes CASSSGGGGNYGYTF.

This chain connects TRBV25-1 to TRBJ2-7, with TRBD1 matching over 7 bases. This CDR3 comprises 15 residues. Germline loops: CDR1 MGHDK, CDR2 SYGVNS. Losses at the gene ends were 1 base for V and 4 bases for J; bases not matched to a gene: 7. CDR3 DNA: TGTGCCAGCAGTGAATTAAAGGGGGCGAGATACGAGCAGTACTTC. It yields the protein CASSELKGARYEQYF.

Written as DNA, the CDR3 is TGTGCCAGCAGTGAGGTGGGACAGGGAGGGTATAGCAATCAGCCCCAGCATTTT. Amino acid sequence: CASSEVGQGGYSNQPQHF. The rearrangement uses TRBV6-1 and TRBJ1-5, with TRBD1 identical over 9 bases. This CDR3 contains 18 residues. Germline V gene sequence: CDR1 MNHNS, CDR2 SASEGT. J was trimmed by 0 bases and V by 3 bases; bases with no gene match: 9.

CDR3: CASSQDHNQPQHF. The DNA of the CDR3 is TGTGCCAGCAGCCAAGACCACAATCAGCCCCAGCATTTT. V gene TRBV14 combines with J gene TRBJ1-5; D not resolved. Trimming took off 0 bases at V and 3 bases at J, with 3 bases between the two ends. Germline V gene lookup returns CDR1 SGHDN and CDR2 FVKESK. The CDR3 covers 13 residues.

This chain connects TRBV9 to TRBJ2-1; 9 nucleotides align to TRBD2. Trimming took 3 bases from V and 6 from J; bases not matched to a gene: 16. This CDR3 has 18 residues. The V gene's germline CDR1 is SGDLS and CDR2 YYNGEE. The CDR3 DNA sequence: TGTGCCAGCAGCGAGACCCCCGATTGGCTAGCGGGATCCAATGAGCAGTTCTTC. Translated, it gives CASSETPDWLAGSNEQFF.

This clone came up once. The rearrangement links TRBV28 to TRBJ2-7; a possible D gene is TRBD2 (7 bases). The CDR3 sequence is 16 residues long. Looked up from germline, CDR1 is MDHEN and CDR2 is SYDVKM. V was pared by 2 bases and J by 6 bases, with 20 bases between. The CDR3 is CASSLGEGGVLIEQYF. DNA of the CDR3: TGTGCCAGCAGTTTAGGGGAAGGGGGGGTCCTAATCGAGCAGTACTTC.

The chain has TRBV6-5 and TRBJ2-3; D possibly corresponds to TRBD2 (5 bases). V was pared by 2 bases and J by 1 base, with 13 bases between. Germline CDR1 reads MNHEY; CDR2 reads SVGAGI. CDR3 size: 16 residues. CDR3 in amino acids: CASSYGRGAGTDTQYF. Written as DNA, the CDR3 is TGTGCCAGCAGTTACGGTCGGGGAGCTGGCACAGATACGCAGTATTTT.

This clone was found once. In nucleotides, the CDR3 is TGTGCCAGCAGCGCACCGGGACTAGCGGGAGGCCCCAGCTCCTACGAGCAGTACTTC. This sequence encodes CASSAPGLAGGPSSYEQYF. The chain employs TRBV5-6 and TRBJ2-7; TRBD2 aligns across 15 bases. Germline loops: CDR1 SGHDT, CDR2 YYEEEE. V lost 4 bases, J lost 0 bases, and 11 bases stayed unmatched. CDR3 size: 19 residues. Full variable domain (remainder filled in from reference TRBV5-6 and TRBJ2-7): DAGVTQSPTHLIKTRGQQVTLRCSPKSGHDTVSWYQQALGQGPQFIFQYYEEEERQRGNFPDRFSGHQFPNYSSELNVNALLLGDSALYLCASSAPGLAGGPSSYEQYFGPGTRLTVT.

This clone is a singleton in its sample. This chain joins TRBV28 and TRBJ1-2; TRBD1 aligns across 8 bases. V gave up 5 bases and J gave up 4 bases; unmatched junction bases: 9. This CDR3 is 15 amino acids long. Germline CDR1 MDHEN, CDR2 SYDVKM. The CDR3 nucleotides read TGTGCCAGCAGTCCAACGGACAGGGCTGTCTATGGCTACACCTTC. This translates into CASSPTDRAVYGYTF.

The chain couples TRBV5-5 to TRBJ2-6; a possible D gene is TRBD2 (6 bases). Trimming cost V 4 bases and J 4 bases, with 9 bases left between them. CDR3 length: 14 amino acids. The germline gives CDR1 SGHKS, CDR2 YYEKEE (reference sequence). CDR3 sequence (DNA): TGTGCCAGCAGCGCGGAGGGGGGGGCCAACGTCCTGACTTTC. Translation gives CASSAEGGANVLTF.

This clone showed up just a few times. The rearrangement uses TRBV19 and TRBJ2-5, with 12 bases lining up with TRBD2. This CDR3 is built from 14 residues. V dropped 7 bases and J dropped 6; count of bases not matched to a gene: 6. Looked up from germline, CDR1 is LNHDA and CDR2 is SQIVND (reference sequence). CDR3 in amino acids: CASMQTSGRQTQYF. The CDR3 coding sequence is TGTGCCAGTATGCAAACTAGCGGGAGGCAGACCCAGTACTTC.

This chain joins TRBV5-1 and TRBJ1-3, with D possibly TRBD1 on 5 matching bases. Germline V gene lookup returns CDR1 SGHRS and CDR2 YFSETQ. This CDR3 has 15 amino acids. V was trimmed by 0 bases and J by 4 bases, leaving 11 bases between them. CDR3 region: CASSLDRGVGNTIYF. The CDR3 DNA reads as TGCGCCAGCAGCTTGGATCGGGGGGTCGGAAACACCATATATTTT. Full variable domain (outside the CDR3, taken from reference TRBV5-1 and TRBJ1-3): KAGVTQTPRYLIKTRGQQVTLSCSPISGHRSVSWYQQTPGQGLQFLFEYFSETQRNKGNFPGRFSGRQFSNSRSEMNVSTLELGDSALYLCASSLDRGVGNTIYFGEGSWLTVV.

For this clone: Other DNA sequences in the sample encode the same CDR3. This rearrangement joins TRBV7-9 to TRBJ2-6; D might be TRBD1 (5 bases). With 5 bases removed from V and 0 bases from J, the gap between germline ends came to 11 bases. The CDR3 length is 16 residues. Looked up from germline, CDR1 is SEHNR and CDR2 is FQNEAQ (reference sequence). The CDR3 protein is CASSPNQGSGANVLTF. The CDR3, as DNA: TGTGCCAGCAGCCCCAATCAGGGCTCTGGGGCCAACGTCCTGACTTTC.